The clone carrying this T cell receptor beta chain occurred a few times. The target antigen is unknown. Assay: immunoSEQ multiplex PCR; the TCRdb copy retains only in-frame clones and omits some. This repertoire shows fewer than 650 clones, 15% to 17% found once; its top ten account for 25% to 30%. The data originate from a study of T cells in localized non-small cell lung cancer. Whole-study findings and limits: Those with higher blood T cell density had longer overall survival. In adjacent lung appeared a median around 54 of the top 100 tumor clones. Without multi-region sequencing, intratumor heterogeneity could not be excluded. The greatest T cell clonality was found in uninvolved adjacent lung (higher than in tumor).

Germline values: CDR1 SGHNT, CDR2 YENEEA. V gave up 5 bases and J gave up 0 bases; unmatched junction bases: 5. The CDR3 is made up of 15 amino acids. The sequence derives from a man between 40 and 70 years old with stage III squamous cell lung carcinoma. The gene calls are TRBV11-3 and TRBJ2-7; 9 bases fit TRBD1. The sequenced sample was lung tumor tissue, obtained before any cancer treatment. The CDR3 region is CASSLRTGASYEQYF. CDR3 bases: TGTGCCAGCAGCCTCCGGACAGGGGCCTCCTACGAGCAGTACTTC.